This T cell receptor (beta chain) was profiled in a study of Tregs in tolerant kidney transplant recipients. As to this clone: Its matching antigen is unknown.

Libraries were prepared by immunoSEQ multiplex PCR; TCRdb keeps only in-frame clonotypes and omits some of them. Seen here are under 300,000 clones, approximately 84% observed once, and the top ten hold around 0.68%. Unstimulated regulatory T cells (CD4+CD25+CD127-), CD4+CD25- non-regulatory cells, CD4 and CD8 cells were FACS-sorted from thawed PBMCs. The J segment lost 6 bases and the V segment lost 4 bases, leaving 6 bases of the junction unmatched. CDR3 length equals 15 residues. Germline assignment: CDR1 SGDLS and CDR2 YYNGEE. Study results and caveats: Expanding Tregs on activated donor B cells appeared to best identify donor-specific TCRbeta clones. Findings come from small patient numbers and require larger validation. Biological reproducibility was not directly addressed, but technical replication error appeared minimal.

The origin of this receptor is a human donor in good health. The material sequenced was CD4+ T cells from blood. J is TRBJ2-3 and V is TRBV9, with 12 bases fitting TRBD2. The CDR3: CASSRSGTSGDTQYF. CDR3 DNA sequence: TGTGCCAGCAGCCGTTCCGGGACTAGCGGGGATACGCAGTATTTT. Full variable domain (rest looked up from reference TRBV9 and TRBJ2-3): DSGVTQTPKHLITATGQRVTLRCSPRSGDLSVYWYQQSLDQGLQFLIQYYNGEERAKGNILERFSAQQFPDLHSELNLSSLELGDSALYFCASSRSGTSGDTQYFGPGTRLTVL.